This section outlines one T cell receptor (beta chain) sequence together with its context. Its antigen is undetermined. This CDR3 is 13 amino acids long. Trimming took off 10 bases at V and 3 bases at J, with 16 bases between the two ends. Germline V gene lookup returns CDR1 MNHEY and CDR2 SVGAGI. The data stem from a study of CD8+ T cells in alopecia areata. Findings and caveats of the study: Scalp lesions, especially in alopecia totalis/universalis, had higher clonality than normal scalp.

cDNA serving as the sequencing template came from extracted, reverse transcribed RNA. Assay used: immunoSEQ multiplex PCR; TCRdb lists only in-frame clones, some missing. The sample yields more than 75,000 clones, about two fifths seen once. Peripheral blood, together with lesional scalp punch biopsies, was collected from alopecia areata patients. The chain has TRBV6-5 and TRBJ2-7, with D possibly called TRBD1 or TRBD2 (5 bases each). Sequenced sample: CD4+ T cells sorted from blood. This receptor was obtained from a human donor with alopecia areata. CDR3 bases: TGTGCCACCAAACCAGGGAGTGACTACGAGCAGTACTTC. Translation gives CATKPGSDYEQYF.